This TCR beta chain was captured by sequencing in a study of T cell changes during pregnancy in multiple sclerosis. CDR3 size: 13 residues. The V and J ends lost 7 bases and 5 bases, in that order; junction bases with no gene match: 4. Per germline, CDR1 MNHNY and CDR2 SVGAGI (reference sequence). Clones were read by immunoSEQ multiplex PCR, and TCRdb kept only the in-frame ones, dropping some. The sample shows about 70,000 clones, around 90% of them seen only once. Sequenced here: peripheral blood, sampled in the second trimester of pregnancy. V is TRBV6-6 and J is TRBJ2-5; the match to TRBD2 covers 10 bases. This TCR derives from a female donor in good health, enrolled as a control in a pregnancy study. CDR3 sequence: CASTASGGETQYF. The CDR3 DNA follows: TGTGCCAGCACCGCTAGCGGGGGTGAGACCCAGTACTTC.